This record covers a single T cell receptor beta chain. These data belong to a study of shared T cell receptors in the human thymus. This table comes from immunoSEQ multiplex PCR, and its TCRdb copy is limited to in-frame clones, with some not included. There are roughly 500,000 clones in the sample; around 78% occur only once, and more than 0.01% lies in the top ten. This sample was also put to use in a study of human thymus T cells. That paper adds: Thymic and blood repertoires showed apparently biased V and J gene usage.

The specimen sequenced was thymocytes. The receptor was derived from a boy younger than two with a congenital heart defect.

Written as DNA, the CDR3 is TGTGCCAGCAGACGTGGGGTCGGGACAGGGGGCGTCGGTGAGACCCAGTACTTC. Protein: CASRRGVGTGGVGETQYF. This rearrangement joins TRBV5-4 to TRBJ2-5; 12 bases agree with TRBD1. Germline-derived CDR1 and CDR2 are SGHNT and YYREEE (reference sequence). There are 18 residues in the CDR3. With V trimmed by 5 bases and J by 5 bases, 16 bases remained unmatched.